The T cell receptor (beta chain) under discussion was sequenced for a study of beta chain features in type 1 diabetes. Overall study: Investigators examined approximately 110,000,000 sorted cells across all samples.

The table lists this clone with a few counts. Expressed TCRB transcripts were sequenced because the isolated RNA had all been reverse transcribed beforehand. Produced via immunoSEQ multiplex PCR; TCRdb's table is partial and in-frame only. The sample contains about 340,000 clones, around 8% of which appear only once. V lost 4 bases, J lost 1 base, and 8 bases lay in between. Germline V gene lookup returns CDR1 SGHRS and CDR2 YFSETQ. The CDR3 has 14 residues. V and J are TRBV5-1 and TRBJ2-2; D call uncertain. The specimen sequenced was central memory CD4+ T cells from blood. This clonotype was sampled from a woman in her late teens or twenties in good health. CDR3: CASSPSGNTGELFF. The CDR3 coding sequence is TGCGCCAGCAGCCCTTCCGGGAACACCGGGGAGCTGTTTTTT.